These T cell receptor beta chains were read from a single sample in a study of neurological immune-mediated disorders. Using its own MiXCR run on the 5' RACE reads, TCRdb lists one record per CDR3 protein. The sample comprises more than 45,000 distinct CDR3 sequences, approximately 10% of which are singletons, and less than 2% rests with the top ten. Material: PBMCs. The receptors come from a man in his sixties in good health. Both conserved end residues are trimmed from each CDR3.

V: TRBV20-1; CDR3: SADYPGRGHTEAF
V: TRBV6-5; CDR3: ASRGRAGKNTEAF
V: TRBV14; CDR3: ASSPLMGRGMNTEAF
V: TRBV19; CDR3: ATQGQGASNEQF
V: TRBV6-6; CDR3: ASSYREAEQF
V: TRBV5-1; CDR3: ASSRDRSMDYGYT
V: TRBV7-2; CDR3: ASSLGQARQETQY
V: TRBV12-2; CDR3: ASRYQDRASLRNTEAF
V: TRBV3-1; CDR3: ASSQMTSQETQY
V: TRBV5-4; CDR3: ASSRDPVQGNTEAF
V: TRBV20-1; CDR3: SAIPTAPDGYT
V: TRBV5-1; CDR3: ASTPGRGRSTEAF
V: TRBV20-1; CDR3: SARGRLGDTQY
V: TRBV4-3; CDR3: ASSQEGRQREQF
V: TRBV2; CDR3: ASSGGRGLGEQY
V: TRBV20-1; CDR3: SARDLGANVLT
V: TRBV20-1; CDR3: SAREGYTEAF
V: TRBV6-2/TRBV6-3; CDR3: ASSWSENTGELF
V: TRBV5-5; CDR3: ASSLVTGPQNEQF
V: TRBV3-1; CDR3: ASSQDWDEQY
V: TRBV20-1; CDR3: SASVAGTTMNTEAF
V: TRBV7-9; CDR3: ASSLGPWGDFTEAF
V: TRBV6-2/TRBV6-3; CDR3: AGRDHNSNTEAF
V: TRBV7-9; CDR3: ASSVTDTEAF
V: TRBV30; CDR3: AWSKGSSRSTDTQY
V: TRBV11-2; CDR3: ASSLWGGTNTGELF
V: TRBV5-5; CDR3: ASSLEGMRSTDTQY
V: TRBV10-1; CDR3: ASSAQGTTEAF
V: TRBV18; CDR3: ASSPRRTENTEAF
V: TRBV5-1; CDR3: ASSLEGTGGTEAF
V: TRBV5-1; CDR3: ASSCIAGLPRGGEQF
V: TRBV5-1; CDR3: ASSPSGGALDTQY
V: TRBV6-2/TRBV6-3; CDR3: ASRLDKGANSPLH
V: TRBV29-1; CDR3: SVIDSTRFYEQY
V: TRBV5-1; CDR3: ASSLYGDTGELF
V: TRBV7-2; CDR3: ASSLGGTDNQTQH
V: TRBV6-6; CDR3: ASSYSTGGAPGREKLF
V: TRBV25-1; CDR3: ASRGQVGSGNTIY
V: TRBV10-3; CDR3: ATTVQENTEAF
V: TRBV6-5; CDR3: ASRDGALTEAF
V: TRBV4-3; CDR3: ASSPAGENTIY
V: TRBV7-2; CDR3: ASSLGEGMGQPQH
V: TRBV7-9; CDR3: ASSFDYEQY
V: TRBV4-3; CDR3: ASSHARGGQNGELF
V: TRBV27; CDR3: ASRPGTDSYNEQF
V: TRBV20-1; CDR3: SARGPNRNQPQH
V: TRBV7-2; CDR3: ASSQGHSTDTQY
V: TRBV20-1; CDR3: SASSWGRGGDEQY